The sequence of this T cell receptor beta chain was determined in a study of blood T cell repertoires in COVID-19. Study-level information: Sources were T cells, B-cell-depleted T cells, or PBMCs; the material itself was cDNA or gDNA.

Measured with immunoSEQ multiplex PCR; TCRdb has only the in-frame clones, and not every one. The table lists roughly 170,000 clones, roughly 70% of them singletons. The CDR3 has 16 amino acids. J lost 3 bases, V lost 10 bases, and 12 bases had no gene match. Germline CDR1 and CDR2: ENHRY and SYGVKD. This TCR was sampled from a woman of 80 years or more with acute or convalescent COVID-19. The chain uses TRBV10-3 and TRBJ1-5; 10 bases agree with TRBD1. Specimen: peripheral blood. CDR3 in amino acids: CATRGQGGIANQPQHF. CDR3 bases: TGTGCCACCAGAGGACAGGGGGGGATTGCCAATCAGCCCCAGCATTTT.